The 9 T cell receptor beta chains in this list originate from one sample, sequenced in a study of beta chain features in type 1 diabetes. The entirety of the isolated RNA underwent reverse transcription, so expressed TCRB transcripts were sequenced. Sequenced by immunoSEQ multiplex PCR; TCRdb stores in-frame clones only, minus some. This table has some 410,000 clones, 11% to 15% appearing once. The sample consisted of naive CD4+ T cells from blood. Receptors originate from a man aged 25-40 years in good health.

For the CDR3, the DNA is TGTGCCAGCAGCTCCACTAGCGGGGGAAACCAAGAGACCCAGTACTTC. Amino acids: CASSSTSGGNQETQYF. The chain uses TRBV7-2 and TRBJ2-5, with 11 bases fitting TRBD2. The V gene's germline CDR1 is SGHTA and CDR2 FQGNSA. The CDR3 is 16 residues long. J was trimmed by 0 bases and V by 4 bases; bases with no gene match: 4.

CDR3 nucleotide sequence: TGCGCCAGCAGCCAAGAGAAGCGGGGCGGTCGGTACGAGCAGTACTTC. It codes for CASSQEKRGGRYEQYF. V usage is TRBV4-1 and J usage is TRBJ2-7, with 7 nucleotides matching TRBD2. The germline CDR1 and CDR2 sequences are MGHRA and YSYEKL. With 0 bases clipped from V and 4 bases from J, the junction kept 9 bases outside the gene matches. The CDR3 totals 16 residues.

This clone turned up a few times. The rearrangement links TRBV6-5 to TRBJ2-5; TRBD1 agrees at 7 bases. Germline-derived CDR1 and CDR2 are MNHEY and SVGAGI. The CDR3 runs to 12 residues. Trimming at V came to 5 bases and at J to 4 bases, leaving 1 base not matched to a gene. The CDR3 is CASSNRGETQYF. CDR3 DNA: TGTGCCAGCAGTAACAGGGGAGAGACCCAGTACTTC.

The CDR3: CASSPTPQAFQETQYF. The CDR3 DNA is TGTGCCAGCAGCCCGACCCCCCAGGCTTTCCAAGAGACCCAGTACTTC. This chain links TRBV28 with TRBJ2-5; D unclear. The germline gives CDR1 MDHEN, CDR2 SYDVKM. Trimming stripped 6 bases from V and 1 base from J, with 18 bases between. This CDR3 contains 16 residues.

This clone was seen only a few times. This chain connects TRBV4-3 to TRBJ2-3; maybe TRBD2 (6 bases). Germline values: CDR1 LGHNA, CDR2 YSLEER. V shed 0 bases and J shed 1 base, with 11 bases lying between them. The CDR3 sequence is 16 residues long. For the CDR3, the DNA is TGCGCCAGCAGCCAAGACGGGGGTTTACGCACAGATACGCAGTATTTT. Amino acid sequence: CASSQDGGLRTDTQYF.

This clone was seen only a few times. This sequence joins TRBV19 and TRBJ2-3, with unresolved D. CDR1 LNHDA and CDR2 SQIVND come from the germline V gene (reference sequence). The CDR3 loop spans 11 amino acids. V lost 6 bases and J lost 4, with 5 bases in between. The CDR3 here is CASSFSDTQYF. The CDR3 DNA reads TGTGCCAGTAGCTTTTCAGATACGCAGTATTTT.

V usage is TRBV5-1 and J usage is TRBJ1-2; a possible D gene is TRBD1 (6 bases). V dropped 3 bases and J dropped 8 bases, with 14 bases sitting between them. The germline V gene encodes CDR1 SGHRS and CDR2 YFSETQ. The CDR3 runs to 13 residues. CDR3 protein: CASSSQGIDGYTF. The CDR3 DNA reads TGCGCCAGCAGCTCACAGGGAATTGACGGCTACACCTTC.

The chain has TRBV6-5 and TRBJ1-2; D not certain. CDR3 length equals 13 residues. V was clipped by 5 bases and J by 6 bases, with 13 bases between them. Germline V lookup: CDR1 MNHEY, CDR2 SVGAGI. This CDR3 is CASSRARVDGYTF. The DNA of the CDR3 is TGTGCCAGCAGTCGAGCCCGAGTGGATGGCTACACCTTC.

CDR3 sequence reads: CASMVGRADTQYF. The DNA for the CDR3 is TGCGCCAGCATGGTGGGAAGAGCAGATACGCAGTATTTT. The rearrangement links TRBV5-1 to TRBJ2-3; D is unclear. The CDR3 has 13 residues. Germline loops: CDR1 SGHRS, CDR2 YFSETQ. The V gene lost 6 bases and the J gene lost 4 bases, with 12 bases spanning the gap.